The present T cell receptor (beta chain) was sequenced within a study of Tregs in tolerant kidney transplant recipients. Study-level findings and limits: No direct test of biological reproducibility was done here.

Thawed PBMCs were FACS-sorted into unstimulated CD4+CD25+CD127- regulatory T cells, CD4+CD25- non-regulatory cells, CD4 and CD8 cells. Some clones are missing from TCRdb's copy, which holds only in-frame ones; the method was immunoSEQ multiplex PCR. This sample has some 69,000 clones; roughly 84% occur once, and the top ten carry approximately 4%. This clone was detected a few times. Its antigen remains unidentified. The TCR was taken from a human donor in good health. What was sequenced was CD4+ T cells from blood.

CDR3 sequence: CSVDGGTDTDTQYF. The CDR3 coding sequence is TGCAGCGTTGATGGGGGGACGGACACAGATACGCAGTATTTT. J is TRBJ2-3 and V is TRBV29-1; D possibly corresponds to TRBD2 (6 bases). The CDR3 spans 14 residues. CDR1 and CDR2 from the germline V gene are SQVTM and ANQGSEA. V lost 3 bases and J 2 bases, leaving 12 bases between the germline ends.